The 8 T cell receptor beta chains given below trace back to one sample, sequenced in a study of human T cells and chemical hapten exposure. Each CDR3 protein gets one entry after TCRdb re-called the RACE reads with MiXCR. The data contain about 40,000 distinct CDR3 sequences, approximately 3.3% of them singletons. This sample's time point: patch test 2, 6 weeks after DPC sensitization. This sample's treatment: therapeutic diphenylcyclopropenone sensitization with weekly scalp DPC. The specimen was whole blood, collected in connection with sensitization to the hapten diphenylcyclopropenone (DPC). Source of these receptors: a man aged 35 to 55 with alopecia areata. Some clones in this sample may be carry-over from other donors' samples.

In its sample, this clonotype was seen many times. This chain uses TRBV30 with TRBJ2-3, with 8 bases lining up with TRBD2. Losses at the gene ends were 2 bases for V and 2 bases for J; bases not matched to a gene: 9. Germline V lookup: CDR1 GTSNPN, CDR2 SVGIG (reference sequence). This CDR3 is 16 amino acids long. The CDR3 DNA follows: TGTGCCTGGAGTCGACTTACTAGCGGTTACACAGATACGCAGTATTTT. The encoded protein is CAWSRLTSGYTDTQYF.

This clonotype has a handful of counts. This rearrangement joins TRBV2 to TRBJ1-1; tentative D call: TRBD1 (5 bases). Germline CDR1 is SNHLY and CDR2 is FYNNEI. V shed 6 bases and J shed 0 bases, with 11 bases lying between them. CDR3 size: 14 residues. The CDR3 region is CASRGGEMNTEAFF. CDR3 bases: TGTGCCAGCAGGGGAGGGGAGATGAACACTGAAGCTTTCTTT.

This clonotype was detected many times. The V call is TRBV4-1, the J call TRBJ2-1; D not resolved. V lost 4 bases to trimming and J lost 8 bases, with 12 bases between them. The CDR3 is 13 amino acids. The germline V gene encodes CDR1 MGHRA and CDR2 YSYEKL. The DNA for the CDR3 is TGCGCCAGCAGCCTAGTGGGTTTCTATGAGCAGTTCTTC. Its protein is CASSLVGFYEQFF.

This clonotype was seen ten or more times. The gene calls are TRBV7-8 and TRBJ2-1; D not certain. Germline V CDR1 and CDR2: SGHVS, FQNEAQ. Trimming shortened V by 1 base and J by 2 bases, and 9 bases separated the two germline ends. This CDR3 contains 15 residues. The DNA for the CDR3 is TGTGCCAGCAGCTTAGTTAAAAGTGCCTACAATGAGCAGTTCTTC. Encoded protein: CASSLVKSAYNEQFF.

Concerning this clonotype itself: Possible read error: a much larger clone is one base away. The DNA of the CDR3 is TGTGCCAGCAGTGGAAACAGTGTCGATCAGCCCCAGCATTTT. It encodes CASSGNSVDQPQHF. The chain links TRBV25-1 to TRBJ1-5; no clear D gene. This CDR3 has 14 amino acids. Germline lookup yields CDR1 MGHDK and CDR2 SYGVNS. The germline V and J ends were trimmed by 4 bases and 5 bases, with 12 bases remaining between them.

This clonotype was counted at least ten times. The V call is TRBV18, the J call TRBJ2-6, with no clear D. Germline V gene sequence: CDR1 KGHSH, CDR2 LQKENI. CDR3 length equals 14 residues. With 4 bases removed from V and 0 bases from J, the gap between germline ends came to 4 bases. In DNA, the CDR3 is TGTGCCAGCTCACAAAACTCTGGGGCCAACGTCCTGACTTTC. This sequence encodes CASSQNSGANVLTF.

The V and J genes are TRBV30 and TRBJ1-2; 10 bases agree with TRBD1. J lost 14 bases, V lost 3 bases, and 6 bases had no gene match. Germline CDR1 GTSNPN, CDR2 SVGIG (reference sequence). The CDR3 has 11 residues. The CDR3 sequence is CAWSRDRGSTF. The CDR3 nucleotides read TGTGCCTGGAGCAGGGACAGGGGAAGTACCTTC.

Many counts were recorded for this clonotype. This chain joins TRBV12-3 or TRBV12-4 and TRBJ2-1; D ambiguous. Between the trimmed V and J ends, which lost 0 bases and 9 bases, there was a span of 24 bases. This CDR3 spans 18 amino acids. Here the CDR3 DNA reads TGTGCCAGCAGTTTAGCGCTAAGTGCCAACAGTAGGGAACGTGAGCAGTTCTTC. Translation gives CASSLALSANSREREQFF.